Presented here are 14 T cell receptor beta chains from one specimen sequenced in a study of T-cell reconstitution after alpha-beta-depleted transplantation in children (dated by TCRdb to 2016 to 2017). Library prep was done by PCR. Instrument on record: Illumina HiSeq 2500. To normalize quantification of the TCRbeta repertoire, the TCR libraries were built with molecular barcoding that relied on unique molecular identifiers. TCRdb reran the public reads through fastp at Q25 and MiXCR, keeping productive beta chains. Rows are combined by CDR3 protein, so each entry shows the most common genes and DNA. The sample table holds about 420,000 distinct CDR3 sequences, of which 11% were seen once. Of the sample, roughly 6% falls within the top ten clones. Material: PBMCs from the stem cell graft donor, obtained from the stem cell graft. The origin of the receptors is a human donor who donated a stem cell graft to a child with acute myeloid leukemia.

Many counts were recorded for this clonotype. The CDR3 sequence is CATSREEGEAYEQYF. Here the CDR3 DNA reads TGTGCCACCAGCAGAGAGGAGGGCGAGGCCTACGAGCAGTACTTC. The chain combines TRBV15 with TRBJ2-7; TRBD2 is a possible D gene (6 bases). The CDR3 has 15 residues. The germline gives CDR1 LNHNV, CDR2 YYDKDF (reference sequence). V lost 0 bases and J 2 bases, leaving 11 bases between the germline ends.

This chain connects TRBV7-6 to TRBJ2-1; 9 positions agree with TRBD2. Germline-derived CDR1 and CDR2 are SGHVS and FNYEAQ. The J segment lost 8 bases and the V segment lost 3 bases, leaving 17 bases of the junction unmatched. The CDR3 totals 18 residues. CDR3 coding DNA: TGTGCCAGCAGCTTCCCCGCGGGGAAGGGGACTAGCATCGATGAGCAGTTCTTC. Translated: CASSFPAGKGTSIDEQFF.

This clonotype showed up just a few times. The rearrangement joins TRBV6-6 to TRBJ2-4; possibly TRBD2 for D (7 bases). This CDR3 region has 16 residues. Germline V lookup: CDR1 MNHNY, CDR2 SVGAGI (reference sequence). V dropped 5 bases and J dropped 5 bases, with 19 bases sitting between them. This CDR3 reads CASSPHGGHSENIQYF. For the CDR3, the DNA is TGTGCCAGCAGTCCCCACGGGGGGCATTCCGAAAACATTCAGTACTTC.

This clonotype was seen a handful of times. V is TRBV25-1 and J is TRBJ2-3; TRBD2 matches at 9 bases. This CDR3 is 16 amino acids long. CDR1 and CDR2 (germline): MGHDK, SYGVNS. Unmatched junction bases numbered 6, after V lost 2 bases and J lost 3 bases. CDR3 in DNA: TGTGCCAGCAGTGAACCGAGCGGGAGGCGAACAGATACGCAGTATTTT. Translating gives CASSEPSGRRTDTQYF.

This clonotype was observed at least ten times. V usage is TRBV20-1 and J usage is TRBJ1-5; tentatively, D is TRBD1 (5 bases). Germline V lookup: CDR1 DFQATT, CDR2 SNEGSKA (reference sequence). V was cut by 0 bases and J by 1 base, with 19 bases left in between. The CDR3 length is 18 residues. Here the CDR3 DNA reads TGCAGTGCTAGAGATCGCGGTTCAGGGTCTTCGAGCAATCAGCCCCAGCATTTT. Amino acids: CSARDRGSGSSSNQPQHF.

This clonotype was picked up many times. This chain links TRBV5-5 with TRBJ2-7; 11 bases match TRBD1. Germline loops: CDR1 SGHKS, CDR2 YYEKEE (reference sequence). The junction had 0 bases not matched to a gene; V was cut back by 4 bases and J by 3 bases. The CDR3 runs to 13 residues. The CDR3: CASSGTGGYEQYV. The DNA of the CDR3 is TGTGCCAGCAGCGGGACAGGGGGCTACGAGCAGTACGTC.

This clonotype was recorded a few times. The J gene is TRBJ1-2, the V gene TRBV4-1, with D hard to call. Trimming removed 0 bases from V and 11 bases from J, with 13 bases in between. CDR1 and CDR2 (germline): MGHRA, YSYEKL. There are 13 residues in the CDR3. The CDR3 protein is CASSQDQVRAYTF. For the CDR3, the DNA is TGCGCCAGCAGCCAAGATCAGGTCAGAGCTTACACCTTC.

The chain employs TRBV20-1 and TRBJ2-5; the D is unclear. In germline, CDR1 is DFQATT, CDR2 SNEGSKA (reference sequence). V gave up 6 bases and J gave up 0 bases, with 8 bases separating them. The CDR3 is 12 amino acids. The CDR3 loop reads CSAPVYQETQYF. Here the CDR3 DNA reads TGCAGTGCGCCAGTGTACCAAGAGACCCAGTACTTC.

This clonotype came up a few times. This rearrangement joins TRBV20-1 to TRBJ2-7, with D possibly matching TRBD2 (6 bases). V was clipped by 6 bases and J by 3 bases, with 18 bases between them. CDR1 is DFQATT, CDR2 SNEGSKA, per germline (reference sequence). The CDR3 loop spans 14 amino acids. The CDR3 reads CSALRSGVLYEQYF. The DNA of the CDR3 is TGCAGTGCCCTAAGGTCGGGGGTCCTCTACGAGCAGTACTTC.

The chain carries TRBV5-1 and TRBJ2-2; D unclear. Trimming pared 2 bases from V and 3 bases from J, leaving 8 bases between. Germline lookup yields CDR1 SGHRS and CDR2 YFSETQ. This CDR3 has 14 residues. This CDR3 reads CASSFFEDTGELFF. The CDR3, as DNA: TGCGCCAGCAGCTTTTTCGAAGACACCGGGGAGCTGTTTTTT.

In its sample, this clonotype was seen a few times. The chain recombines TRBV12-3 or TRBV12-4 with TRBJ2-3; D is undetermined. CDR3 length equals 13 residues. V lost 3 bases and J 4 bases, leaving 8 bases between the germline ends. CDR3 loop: CASSFAPPDTQYF. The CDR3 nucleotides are TGTGCCAGCAGTTTCGCACCCCCAGATACGCAGTATTTT.

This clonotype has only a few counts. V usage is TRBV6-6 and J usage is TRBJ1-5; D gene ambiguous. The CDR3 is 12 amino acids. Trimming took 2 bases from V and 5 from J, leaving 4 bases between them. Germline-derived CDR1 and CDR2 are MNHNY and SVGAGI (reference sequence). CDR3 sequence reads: CASSYGDQPQHF. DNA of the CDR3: TGTGCCAGCAGTTACGGGGATCAGCCCCAGCATTTT.

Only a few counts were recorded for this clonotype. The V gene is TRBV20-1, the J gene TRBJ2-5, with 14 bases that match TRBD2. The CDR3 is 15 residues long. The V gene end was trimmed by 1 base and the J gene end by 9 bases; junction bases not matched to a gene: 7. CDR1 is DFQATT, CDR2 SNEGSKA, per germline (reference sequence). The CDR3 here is CSARAIGLAGGPQYF. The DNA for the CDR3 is TGCAGTGCTAGAGCCATAGGACTAGCGGGAGGTCCCCAGTACTTC.

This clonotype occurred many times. This CDR3 reads CASSLGGGRETYNEQFF. CDR3 bases: TGTGCCAGCAGCTTAGGGGGTGGGAGGGAAACCTACAATGAGCAGTTCTTC. The chain combines TRBV11-3 with TRBJ2-1, with 7 bases identical to TRBD2. The CDR3 sequence is 17 residues long. The V segment lost 1 base and the J segment 2 bases; nucleotides outside the gene matches: 8. CDR1 and CDR2 from the germline V gene are SGHNT and YENEEA.